A selection of T cell receptor beta chains follows, all from one sample in a study of shared clonotypes between healthy human individuals. Repertoires were generated with immunoSEQ multiplex PCR, while TCRdb's copy carries only in-frame clones and drops some. The sample includes 2,500,000 or so clones, roughly 92% of them seen just once. The sample consisted of naive CD4+ T cells from PBMCs. The receptors stem from a man aged 18-30 years in good health. Some clones in this sample may be carry-over from other donors' samples. Each CDR3 is given with its conserved first and last residue. The order of the fields is CDR3 length, J gene, clone size, V gene, D gene, CDR3 DNA, CDR3 protein. D genes are given only for firm matches. Only part of the rows carry a size: once, few, many, or a class if the clone is expanded.

>12|TRBJ2-7|.|TRBV28|TRBD2
TGTGCCAGCAGCGGGGGGTCCAACGAGCAGTACTTC
CASSGGSNEQYF
>18|TRBJ2-1|.|TRBV14|.
TGTGCCAGCAGCCAAGCAGTCCCACGTGGCCTCAATTACAATGAGCAGTTCTTC
CASSQAVPRGLNYNEQFF
>15|TRBJ2-5|.|TRBV19|.
TGTGCCAGTAGGAGAAGTGGGGCGCGACAAGAGACCCAGTACTTC
CASRRSGARQETQYF
>14|TRBJ1-5|.|TRBV28|TRBD1
TGTGCCAGCACCCGGACAGGGAGCAATCAGCCCCAGCATTTT
CASTRTGSNQPQHF
>16|TRBJ2-1|.|TRBV5-1|TRBD2
TGCGCCAGCAGCCAAGGACTAGCGGGAGTTGGGGCGGAGCAGTTCTTC
CASSQGLAGVGAEQFF
>13|TRBJ2-5|.|TRBV2|.
TGTGCCAGCAGAAAGGTCCTGCCGGAGACCCAGTACTTC
CASRKVLPETQYF
>14|TRBJ1-2|.|TRBV27|TRBD1
TGTGCCAGCAGTTTACTCAGGGGGAGGGATGGCTACACCTTC
CASSLLRGRDGYTF
>14|TRBJ1-1|few|TRBV2|.
TGTGCCAGCAGTGAAACGGAGGGAAACACTGAAGCTTTCTTT
CASSETEGNTEAFF
>17|TRBJ1-2|.|TRBV28|.
TGTGCCAGCACCCAAGCCCCCGGGGGGGAAGCTAACTATGGCTACACCTTC
CASTQAPGGEANYGYTF
>16|TRBJ2-2|.|TRBV18|.
TGTGCCAGCTCACCAAGGCAAGGCCTGAACACCGGGGAGCTGTTTTTT
CASSPRQGLNTGELFF
>13|TRBJ2-5|.|TRBV29-1|.
TGCAGCGTTGGGGATCGGGTCATAAAGACCCAGTACTTC
CSVGDRVIKTQYF
>14|TRBJ1-1|.|TRBV28|.
TGTGCCACAACCCCGGGCCAAGGGGGCACTGAAGCTTTCTTT
CATTPGQGGTEAFF
>15|TRBJ2-3|.|TRBV10-3|TRBD2
TGTGCCATCAGTGACACGACTAGCGGGGGAGATACGCAGTATTTT
CAISDTTSGGDTQYF
>15|TRBJ1-1|.|TRBV5-1|TRBD1
TGCGCCAGCAGCTCCGGGACAGGGCAGAACACTGAAGCTTTCTTT
CASSSGTGQNTEAFF
>17|TRBJ2-3|.|TRBV28|.
TGTGCCAGCAGATCTGGGGGGGCCGGCGGGAGAGTGGATACGCAGTATTTT
CASRSGGAGGRVDTQYF
>17|TRBJ2-2|.|TRBV28|TRBD2
TGTGCCAGCAGTCCTCCGGGACTAGCGGGAGTCAACGGGGAGCTGTTTTTT
CASSPPGLAGVNGELFF
>17|TRBJ2-3|.|TRBV28|.
TGTGCCAGCAGTTTATTGTTCGGCACTAGCCTCACAGATACGCAGTATTTT
CASSLLFGTSLTDTQYF
>14|TRBJ2-7|.|TRBV5-6|.
TGTGCCAGCAGCTTCTGGAGGGGTTCGGACGAGCAGTACTTC
CASSFWRGSDEQYF
>17|TRBJ2-1|.|TRBV5-1|TRBD2
TGCGCCAGCAGCTGGGGACTAGCGGGAGGGGCTTACAATGAGCAGTTCTTC
CASSWGLAGGAYNEQFF
>15|TRBJ2-1|.|TRBV6-1|.
TGTGCCAGCAGTGCCCTGGGGAGCGGCTACAATGAGCAGTTCTTC
CASSALGSGYNEQFF
>15|TRBJ2-7|.|TRBV11-2|.
TGTGCCAGCAGCCGATACGGTGGGGGCGTGGACGAGCAGTACTTC
CASSRYGGGVDEQYF
>15|TRBJ2-1|once|TRBV30|.
TGTGCCTGGAGATCAGCACACAGCTCCTACAATGAGCAGTTCTTC
CAWRSAHSSYNEQFF
>16|TRBJ2-7|.|TRBV6-5|.
TGTGCCAGCAGTTACTCCGGGACCGACGGCGGCTACGAGCAGTACTTC
CASSYSGTDGGYEQYF
>18|TRBJ2-1|.|TRBV5-6|TRBD2
TGTGCCAGCAGCTCACTTCTCAAACTAGCGGGAGGTGGCAATGAGCAGTTCTTC
CASSSLLKLAGGGNEQFF
>13|TRBJ2-2|.|TRBV29-1|.
TGCAGCGTTGATGAGACGAACACCGGGGAGCTGTTTTTT
CSVDETNTGELFF
>14|TRBJ1-5|.|TRBV19|.
TGTGCCAGTAGCACTACAGGGTATGATCAGCCCCAGCATTTT
CASSTTGYDQPQHF
>11|TRBJ1-1|.|TRBV7-9|.
TGTGCCAGCAGCCGCCGGGAGGAGGGCTTCTTT
CASSRREEGFF
>16|TRBJ1-3|.|TRBV10-3|.
TGTGCCATCAGTAGCTCGGGGCAGGGTGAAAGAAACACCATATATTTT
CAISSSGQGERNTIYF
>16|TRBJ2-5|.|TRBV7-9|.
TGTGCCAGCAGCCCCGAATACTGGGGGGCGCGGGAGACCCAGTACTTC
CASSPEYWGARETQYF
>11|TRBJ2-3|.|TRBV20-1|.
TGCAGTGCTAGCGGTGTAGATACGCAGTATTTT
CSASGVDTQYF
>16|TRBJ1-5|.|TRBV19|TRBD1
TGTGCCAGTAGTCCAGAGGACAGGGGGCGCAATCAGCCCCAGCATTTT
CASSPEDRGRNQPQHF
>13|TRBJ2-5|.|TRBV6-5|TRBD2
TGTGCCAGCAGCCAGGGACTAGCGGCGACCCAGTACTTC
CASSQGLAATQYF
>14|TRBJ2-1|.|TRBV10-3|.
TGTGCCATCAGATTGGACCGCTCCTACAATGAGCAGTTCTTC
CAIRLDRSYNEQFF
>16|TRBJ2-1|.|TRBV7-9|.
TGTGCCAGCAGCAACCTAGTCGGGACTCTCAATAATGAGCAGTTCTTC
CASSNLVGTLNNEQFF
>15|TRBJ1-5|.|TRBV28|.
TGTGCCGCCAGAAACGGAGGTGGCAGGGAACAGCCCCAGCATTTT
CAARNGGGREQPQHF
>15|TRBJ1-3|few|TRBV2|.
TGTGCCAGCAGTGAAGCAGGAGCCCCCGGAAACACCATATATTTT
CASSEAGAPGNTIYF
>15|TRBJ2-1|.|TRBV7-2|TRBD2
TGTGCCAGCAGCACCGGACTAGCGGGATTGTGGGAGCAGTTCTTC
CASSTGLAGLWEQFF
>16|TRBJ1-5|once|TRBV28|TRBD1
TGTGCCAGCAGTTCCTGGACAGGGGCCGCGAATCAGCCCCAGCATTTT
CASSSWTGAANQPQHF
>14|TRBJ2-7|.|TRBV15|.
TGTGCCACCAGCAGAGGTCTCTACTCCTACGAGCAGTACTTC
CATSRGLYSYEQYF
>14|TRBJ2-3|.|TRBV30|.
TGTGCCTGGGTTGACAGGAGAAACACAGATACGCAGTATTTT
CAWVDRRNTDTQYF
>15|TRBJ2-7|.|TRBV7-9|TRBD2
TGTGCCAGCAGCCAAAGGACTAGCGGGAGGAGCGAGCAGTACTTC
CASSQRTSGRSEQYF
>14|TRBJ2-5|.|TRBV29-1|.
TGCAGCGTTGAAGATCATGGACAGCAAGAGACCCAGTACTTC
CSVEDHGQQETQYF